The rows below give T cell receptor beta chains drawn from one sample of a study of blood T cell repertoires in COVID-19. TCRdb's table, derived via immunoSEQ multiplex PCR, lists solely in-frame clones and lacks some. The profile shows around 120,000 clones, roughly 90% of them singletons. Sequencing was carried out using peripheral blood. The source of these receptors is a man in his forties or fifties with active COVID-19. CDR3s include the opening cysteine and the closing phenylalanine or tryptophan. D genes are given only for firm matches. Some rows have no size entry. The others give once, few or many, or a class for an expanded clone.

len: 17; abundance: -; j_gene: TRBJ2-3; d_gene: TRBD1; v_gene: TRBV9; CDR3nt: TGTGCCAGCAGCGCTATAATACAGGGGGCGCTTCCAGATACGCAGTATTTT; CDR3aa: CASSAIIQGALPDTQYF
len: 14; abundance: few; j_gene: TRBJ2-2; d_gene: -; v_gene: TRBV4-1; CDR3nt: TGCGCCAGCAGCCGCCCCGGGGGCACCGGGGAGCTGTTTTTT; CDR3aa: CASSRPGGTGELFF
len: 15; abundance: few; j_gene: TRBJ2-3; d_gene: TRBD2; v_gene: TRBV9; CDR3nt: TGTGCCAGCAGCGTCGGGACTAGCCCCACAGATACGCAGTATTTT; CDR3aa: CASSVGTSPTDTQYF
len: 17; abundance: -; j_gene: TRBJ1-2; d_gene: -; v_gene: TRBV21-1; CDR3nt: TGTGCCAGCAGCAAAGACCCCAAGACAGGGGGGTATAAACGGTACACCTTC; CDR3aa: CASSKDPKTGGYKRYTF
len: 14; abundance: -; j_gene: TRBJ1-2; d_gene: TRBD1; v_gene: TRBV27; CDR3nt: TGTGCCAGCAGTTTATCGAGACAGGGCTATGGCTACACCTTC; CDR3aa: CASSLSRQGYGYTF
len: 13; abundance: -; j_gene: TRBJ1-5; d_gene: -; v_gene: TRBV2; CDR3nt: TGTGCCAGCAGCGTTTATAGCAATCAGCCCCAGCATTTT; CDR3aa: CASSVYSNQPQHF
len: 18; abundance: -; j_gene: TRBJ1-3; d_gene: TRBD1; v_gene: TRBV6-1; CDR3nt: TGTGCCAGCAGTGACCGATTGACAGGGGGTAGCTCTGGAAACACCATATATTTT; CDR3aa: CASSDRLTGGSSGNTIYF
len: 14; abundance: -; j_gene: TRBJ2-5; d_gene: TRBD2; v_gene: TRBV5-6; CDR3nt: TGTGCCAGCAGCTTGATAGGGAGGGAGGAGACCCAGTACTTC; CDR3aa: CASSLIGREETQYF
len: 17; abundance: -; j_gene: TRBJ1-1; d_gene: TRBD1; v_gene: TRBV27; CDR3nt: TGTGCCAGCAGCCCCCTTGGGGACAGGGGGTTAAACACTGAAGCTTTCTTT; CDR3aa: CASSPLGDRGLNTEAFF
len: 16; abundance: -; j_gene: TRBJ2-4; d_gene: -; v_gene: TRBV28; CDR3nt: TGTGCCAGCAGTTTGTGGGGCATCAGGGCCAAAAACATTCAGTACTTC; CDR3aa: CASSLWGIRAKNIQYF
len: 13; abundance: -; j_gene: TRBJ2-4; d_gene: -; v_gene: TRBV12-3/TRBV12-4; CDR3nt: TGTGCCAGCAGCCCCTCCAGGGGAAACATTCAGTACTTC; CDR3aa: CASSPSRGNIQYF
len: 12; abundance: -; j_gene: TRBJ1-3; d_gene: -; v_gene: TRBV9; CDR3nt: TGTGCCAGCAGCCGACAGGGAAACACCATATATTTT; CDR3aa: CASSRQGNTIYF
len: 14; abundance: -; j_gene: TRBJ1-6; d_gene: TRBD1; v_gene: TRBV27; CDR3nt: TGTGCCAGCAGTGTGGGACAGCGCCATTCACCCCTCCACTTT; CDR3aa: CASSVGQRHSPLHF
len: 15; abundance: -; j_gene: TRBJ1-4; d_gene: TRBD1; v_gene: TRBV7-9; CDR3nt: TGTGCCAGCAGCCGTACAGGGGGCGAAGGCGAAAAACTGTTTTTT; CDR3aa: CASSRTGGEGEKLFF
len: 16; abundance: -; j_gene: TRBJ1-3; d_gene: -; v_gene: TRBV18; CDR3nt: TGTGCCAGCTCACCAACTGGACAAGACTCTGGAAACACCATATATTTT; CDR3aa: CASSPTGQDSGNTIYF
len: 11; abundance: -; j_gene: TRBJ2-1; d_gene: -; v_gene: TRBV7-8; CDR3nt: TGTGCCAGCAGCCAAAGCTATGAGCAGTTCTTC; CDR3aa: CASSQSYEQFF
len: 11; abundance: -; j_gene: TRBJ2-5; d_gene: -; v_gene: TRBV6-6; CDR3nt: TGTGCCAGCAGTTTCCGAGAGACCCAGTACTTC; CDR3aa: CASSFRETQYF
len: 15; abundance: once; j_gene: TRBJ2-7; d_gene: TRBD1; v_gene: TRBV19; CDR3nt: TGTGCCAGTAGTATGCTTGGGACAGGGAGTGACGAGCAGTACTTC; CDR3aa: CASSMLGTGSDEQYF
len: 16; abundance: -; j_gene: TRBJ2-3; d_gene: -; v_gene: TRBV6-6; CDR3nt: TGTGCCAGCAGTTTTGGGCTTAGGGGAAGCACAGATACGCAGTATTTT; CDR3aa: CASSFGLRGSTDTQYF
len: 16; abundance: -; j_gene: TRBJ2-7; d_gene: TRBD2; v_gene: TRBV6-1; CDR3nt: TGTGCCAGCTGTGGCGGGGGGCTGAAGTTAGACTACGAGCAGTACTTC; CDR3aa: CASCGGGLKLDYEQYF
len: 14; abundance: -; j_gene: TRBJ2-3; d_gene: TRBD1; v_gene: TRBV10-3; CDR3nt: TGTGCCATCAGTGAGGGACAGGGCGGGGATACGCAGTATTTT; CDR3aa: CAISEGQGGDTQYF
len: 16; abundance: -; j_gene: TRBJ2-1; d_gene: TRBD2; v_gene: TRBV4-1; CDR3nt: TGCGCCAGCAGCCAAGACAGGGCGGGAGTCTACAATGAGCAGTTCTTC; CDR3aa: CASSQDRAGVYNEQFF
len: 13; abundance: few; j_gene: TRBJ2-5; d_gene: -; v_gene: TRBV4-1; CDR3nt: TGCGCCAGCAGCCAACCCACCGGGGAGACCCAGTACTTC; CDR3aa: CASSQPTGETQYF
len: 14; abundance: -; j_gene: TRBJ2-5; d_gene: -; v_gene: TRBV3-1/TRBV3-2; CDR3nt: TGTGCCAGCAGCCGAGTGGGGGCTCAAGAGACCCAGTACTTC; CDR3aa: CASSRVGAQETQYF
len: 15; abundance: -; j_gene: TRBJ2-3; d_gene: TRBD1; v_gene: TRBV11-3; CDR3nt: TGTGCCAGCCAAGCTTGGGACAGGGGCACAGATACGCAGTATTTT; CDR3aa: CASQAWDRGTDTQYF
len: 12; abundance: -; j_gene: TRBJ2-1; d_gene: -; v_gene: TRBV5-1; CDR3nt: TGCGCCAGCAGCTTGGCCGCACAGGAGCAGTTCTTC; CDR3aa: CASSLAAQEQFF
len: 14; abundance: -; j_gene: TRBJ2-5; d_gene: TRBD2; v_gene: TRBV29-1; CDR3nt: TGCAGCGTTGCGACTAGCGGGGGGCAAGAGACCCAGTACTTC; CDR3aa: CSVATSGGQETQYF
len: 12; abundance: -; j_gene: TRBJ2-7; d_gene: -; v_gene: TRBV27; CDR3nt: TGTGCCAGCAGTTTGGGAGGAACCGAGCAGTACTTC; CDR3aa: CASSLGGTEQYF
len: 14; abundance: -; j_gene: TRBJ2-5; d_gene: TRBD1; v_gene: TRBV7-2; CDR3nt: TGTGCCAGCAGCCGGGACAGGCGACAAGAGACCCAGTACTTC; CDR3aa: CASSRDRRQETQYF
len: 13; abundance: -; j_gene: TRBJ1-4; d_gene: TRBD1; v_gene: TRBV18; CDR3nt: TGTGCCAGCTCACCACGGGACAGGGAAAAACTGTTTTTT; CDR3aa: CASSPRDREKLFF
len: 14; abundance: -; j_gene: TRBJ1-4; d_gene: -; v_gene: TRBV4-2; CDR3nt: TGTGCCAGCAGCCACGCGACTGGTAATGAAAAACTGTTTTTT; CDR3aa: CASSHATGNEKLFF
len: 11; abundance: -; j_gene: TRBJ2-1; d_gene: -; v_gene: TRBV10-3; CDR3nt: TGTGCCATCAGTGATACTTATGAGCAGTTCTTC; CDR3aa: CAISDTYEQFF
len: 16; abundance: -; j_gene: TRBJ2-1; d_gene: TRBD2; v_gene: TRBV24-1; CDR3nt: TGTGCCACCAGTGATCCCGGAGGCGCGGGAGGCAATGAGCAGTTCTTC; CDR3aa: CATSDPGGAGGNEQFF
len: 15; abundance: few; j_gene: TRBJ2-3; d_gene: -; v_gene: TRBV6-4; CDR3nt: TGTGCCAGCAGTTCAGGCCAGGGGAGCGGCAATACGCAGTATTTT; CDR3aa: CASSSGQGSGNTQYF
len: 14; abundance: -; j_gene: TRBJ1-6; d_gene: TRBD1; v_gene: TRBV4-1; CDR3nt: TGCGCCAGCAGCCAAGCGGACAGGGATTCACCCCTCCACTTT; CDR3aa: CASSQADRDSPLHF
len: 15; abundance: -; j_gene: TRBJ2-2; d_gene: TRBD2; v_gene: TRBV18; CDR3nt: TGTGCCAGCTCACCACAAAGCGGGGAAACCGGGGAGCTGTTTTTT; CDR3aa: CASSPQSGETGELFF
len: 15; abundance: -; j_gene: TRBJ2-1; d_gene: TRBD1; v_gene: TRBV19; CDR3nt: TGTGCCAGTAGTACCGGGACAGGGGGTTTCAATGAGCAGTTCTTC; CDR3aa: CASSTGTGGFNEQFF
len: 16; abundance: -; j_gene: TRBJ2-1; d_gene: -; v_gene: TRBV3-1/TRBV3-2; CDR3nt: TGTGCCAGCAGCCAAGACCTAACTAGCCTCTACAATGAGCAGTTCTTC; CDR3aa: CASSQDLTSLYNEQFF
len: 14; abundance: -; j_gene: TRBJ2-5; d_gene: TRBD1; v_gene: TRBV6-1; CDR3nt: TGTGCCAGCAGTGAGGGCAGGGGGTGGGAGACCCAGTACTTC; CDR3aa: CASSEGRGWETQYF
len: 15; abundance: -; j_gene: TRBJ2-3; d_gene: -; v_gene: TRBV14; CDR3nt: TGTGCCAGCAGCCAAGATACGAATAGCTCAGATACGCAGTATTTT; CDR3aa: CASSQDTNSSDTQYF
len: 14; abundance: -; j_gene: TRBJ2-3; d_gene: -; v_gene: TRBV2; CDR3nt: TGTGCCAGCAGTGATATGACTCCTCCCCCGGCGCAGTATTTT; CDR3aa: CASSDMTPPPAQYF
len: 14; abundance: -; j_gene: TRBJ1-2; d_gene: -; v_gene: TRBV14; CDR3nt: TGTGCCAGCTCCGGCTCGGGGACAACCTATGGCTACACCTTC; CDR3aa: CASSGSGTTYGYTF
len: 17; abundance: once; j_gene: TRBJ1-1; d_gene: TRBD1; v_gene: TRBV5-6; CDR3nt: TGTGCCAGCAGCTCGCCCTCGACGGGACAGTGGATAACTGAAGCTTTCTTT; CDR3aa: CASSSPSTGQWITEAFF
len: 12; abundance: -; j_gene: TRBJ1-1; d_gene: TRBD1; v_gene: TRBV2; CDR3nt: TGTGCCAGCAGGACAGGGGGAACTGAAGCTTTCTTT; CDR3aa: CASRTGGTEAFF
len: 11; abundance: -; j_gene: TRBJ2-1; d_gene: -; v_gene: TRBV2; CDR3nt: TGTGCCAGCAGTCAGTTCGATGAGCAGTTCTTC; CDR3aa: CASSQFDEQFF
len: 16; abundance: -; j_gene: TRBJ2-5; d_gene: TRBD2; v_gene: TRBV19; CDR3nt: TGTGCCAGTAGTATTAGGACTAGCGGAGAGAAAGAGACCCAGTACTTC; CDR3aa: CASSIRTSGEKETQYF
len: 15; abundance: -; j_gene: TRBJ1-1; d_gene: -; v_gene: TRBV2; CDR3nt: TGTGCCAGCAGTGTTAACAGGGCGGTGAACACTGAAGCTTTCTTT; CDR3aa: CASSVNRAVNTEAFF
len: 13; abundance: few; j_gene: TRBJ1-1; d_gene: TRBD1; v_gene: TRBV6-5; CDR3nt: TGTGCCAGCCATTCTCCAGGGGGCACTGAAGCTTTCTTT; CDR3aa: CASHSPGGTEAFF
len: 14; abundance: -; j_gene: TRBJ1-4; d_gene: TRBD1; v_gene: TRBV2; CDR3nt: TGTGCCAGCAGTCCCGGGACAGGGGAGGGAAAACTGTTTTTT; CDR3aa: CASSPGTGEGKLFF
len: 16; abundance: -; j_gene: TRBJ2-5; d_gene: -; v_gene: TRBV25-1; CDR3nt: TGTGCCAGCAGTGAAGGCGGAACAGGGCGAGGGGAGACCCAGTACTTC; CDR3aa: CASSEGGTGRGETQYF
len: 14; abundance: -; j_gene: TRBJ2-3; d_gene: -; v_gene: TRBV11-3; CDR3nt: TGTGCCAGCAGCTTAACAGCGGCCACAGATACGCAGTATTTT; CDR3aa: CASSLTAATDTQYF
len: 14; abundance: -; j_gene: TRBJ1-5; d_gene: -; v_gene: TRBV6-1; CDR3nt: TGTGCCAGCAGTGAAGGACTCCCGGGTCAGCCCCAGCATTTT; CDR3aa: CASSEGLPGQPQHF
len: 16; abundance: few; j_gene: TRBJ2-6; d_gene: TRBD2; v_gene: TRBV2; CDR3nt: TGTGCCAGCAGGCTAGCGGGAGGGCAGGGGGCCAACGTCCTGACTTTC; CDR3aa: CASRLAGGQGANVLTF
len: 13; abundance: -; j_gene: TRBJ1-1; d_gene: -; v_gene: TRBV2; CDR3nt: TGTGCCAGCAAAGTCTCGGTGAACACTGAAGCTTTCTTT; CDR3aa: CASKVSVNTEAFF
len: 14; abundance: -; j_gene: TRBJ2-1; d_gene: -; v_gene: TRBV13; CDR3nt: TGTGCCAGCAGCCCCTCTTGGGCGGGAAGTGAGCAGTTCTTC; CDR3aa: CASSPSWAGSEQFF
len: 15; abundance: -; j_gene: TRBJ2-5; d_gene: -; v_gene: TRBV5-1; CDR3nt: TGCGCCAGCAGCCCCCATGACTACCCCCAAGAGACCCAGTACTTC; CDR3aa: CASSPHDYPQETQYF
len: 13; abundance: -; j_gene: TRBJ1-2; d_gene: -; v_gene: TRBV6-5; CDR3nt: TGTGCCAGCAGGAAAACAGCTAACTATGGCTACACCTTC; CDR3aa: CASRKTANYGYTF